This is a list of T cell receptor beta chains from one sample in a study of blood T cell repertoires in COVID-19. Produced via immunoSEQ multiplex PCR; TCRdb's table is partial and in-frame only. This repertoire shows 130,000 to 150,000 clones, 80% to 90% found once; its top ten account for approximately 40%. Sequenced: peripheral blood. The source is a human donor in a cohort sampled during active COVID-19. Each CDR3 is given with its conserved first and last residue. The D gene is left open where the match is weak. For some rows the clone size is stated as once, few or many, or as a class when expanded; others skip it.

v_gene,abundance,j_gene,d_gene,CDR3nt,CDR3aa
TRBV6-5,.,TRBJ1-1,TRBD1,TGTGCCAGCAGGAAAGGGGGCAGTAACACTGAAGCTTTCTTT,CASRKGGSNTEAFF
TRBV11-2,once,TRBJ1-2,.,TGTGCCAGCAGCCAACAAAGGGGCGGCTACACCTTC,CASSQQRGGYTF
TRBV7-3,.,TRBJ2-5,.,TGTGCCAGCAGCTTAATAGGGCTAGCTGGAGAGACCCAGTACTTC,CASSLIGLAGETQYF
TRBV11-2,.,TRBJ1-4,.,TGTGCCAGCGGGGAACTAGGAGAAAAACTGTTTTTT,CASGELGEKLFF
TRBV3-1/TRBV3-2,.,TRBJ2-3,TRBD1,TGTGCCAGCAGCCGAGGGACAGGGCACACAGATACGCAGTATTTT,CASSRGTGHTDTQYF
TRBV28,once,TRBJ1-4,.,TGTGCCAGCAGCAGCAGCGGGGAAAAACTGTTTTTT,CASSSSGEKLFF
TRBV7-3,.,TRBJ2-7,.,TGTGCCAGCAGCCCCTGGGTGGGAGGCGAGCAGTACTTC,CASSPWVGGEQYF
TRBV7-8,few,TRBJ1-3,.,TGTGCCAGCAGCGCGGACAGCTTCGGCTCTGGAAACACCATATATTTT,CASSADSFGSGNTIYF
TRBV7-2,.,TRBJ2-2,.,TGTGCCAGCAGCTTAACAGGGCTCACCGGGGAGCTGTTTTTT,CASSLTGLTGELFF
TRBV5-1,.,TRBJ2-7,.,TGCGCCAGCAGCTTGGTCAGGGGCAGAAGAGAGCAGTACTTC,CASSLVRGRREQYF
TRBV18,.,TRBJ1-1,TRBD1,TGTGCCAGCTCACCACGCACAGGGGAGTACACTGAAGCTTTCTTT,CASSPRTGEYTEAFF
TRBV18,.,TRBJ1-5,.,TGTGCCAGCTCCAGGTGGGATCAGCCCCAGCATTTT,CASSRWDQPQHF
TRBV5-1,.,TRBJ1-2,.,TGCGCCAGCAGCTTGGCAACCGAGGAAGGCTACACCTTC,CASSLATEEGYTF
TRBV5-5,.,TRBJ1-5,.,TGTGCCAGCAGCTTGGTAGGGGGTAATATCAATCAGCCCCAGCATTTT,CASSLVGGNINQPQHF
TRBV3-1/TRBV3-2,.,TRBJ2-6,.,TGTGCCAGCAGCCAAGTGGTCCTAGACTCTGGGGCCAACGTCCTGACTTTC,CASSQVVLDSGANVLTF
TRBV11-2,.,TRBJ1-5,TRBD1,TGTGCCAGCAGCTTAAACAGGGGACGAAATCAGCCCCAGCATTTT,CASSLNRGRNQPQHF
TRBV5-1,.,TRBJ2-5,.,TGCGCCAGCAGCCAGGACGGGGGTGGAGAGACCCAGTACTTC,CASSQDGGGETQYF
TRBV5-4,.,TRBJ1-4,TRBD1,TGTGCCAGCAGTCTACAGGGGGAAAAACTGTTTTTT,CASSLQGEKLFF
TRBV7-2,.,TRBJ1-1,.,TGTGCCAGCAGCCCCGCTTACGGTGCAGCTTTCTTT,CASSPAYGAAFF
TRBV7-9,once,TRBJ1-4,.,TGTGCCAGCAGGACACAGGGCTCAAGTGAAAAACTGTTTTTT,CASRTQGSSEKLFF
TRBV4-1,.,TRBJ1-2,.,TGCGCCAGCAGCCAAGATGGGGCCGGGCTCTATGGCTACACCTTC,CASSQDGAGLYGYTF
TRBV28,.,TRBJ2-5,.,TGTGCCAGCAGCCAACCAAGAGGGATTGGGGAGACCCAGTACTTC,CASSQPRGIGETQYF
TRBV29-1,.,TRBJ2-7,TRBD1,TGCAGCGTGACGGACAGGGCCGGCGAGCAGTACTTC,CSVTDRAGEQYF
TRBV11-3,.,TRBJ1-2,.,TGTGCCAGCAGCACCCCGGGAGACTATGGCTACACCTTC,CASSTPGDYGYTF
TRBV27,few,TRBJ2-7,.,TGTGCCAGCAGGAGGAAAAGAGGGCCCTACGAGCAGTACTTC,CASRRKRGPYEQYF
TRBV3-1/TRBV3-2,.,TRBJ2-1,TRBD2,TGTGCCAGCAGCCAAGGTCGCGGGGGGGCATATGAGCAGTTCTTC,CASSQGRGGAYEQFF
TRBV2,many,TRBJ2-7,.,TGTGCCAGCAGTGAAGGGAGGGGGCCCTACGAGCAGTACTTC,CASSEGRGPYEQYF
TRBV4-1,.,TRBJ1-3,TRBD1,TGCGCCAGCAGCCAACTAGAGGGACAGAGAGCTGGAAACACCATATATTTT,CASSQLEGQRAGNTIYF
TRBV6-5,.,TRBJ2-5,TRBD2,TGTGCCAGCAGCTGGGACTATCGAGAGACCCAGTACTTC,CASSWDYRETQYF
TRBV30,.,TRBJ2-1,.,TGTGCCTGGAGTCGGGGAGAGTACAATGAGCAGTTCTTC,CAWSRGEYNEQFF
TRBV12-5,.,TRBJ2-5,.,TGTGCTAGTGGTTTGGTAATTACCGCGGGTCGCGGGGTAGAGACCCAGTACTTC,CASGLVITAGRGVETQYF
TRBV3-1/TRBV3-2,.,TRBJ1-2,TRBD1,TGTGCCAGCACTTCTTCGAAGGGGGCTTTCTATGGCTACACCTTC,CASTSSKGAFYGYTF
TRBV24-1,.,TRBJ1-2,.,TGTGCCACCAGTGATACCCGACAGCCAGCCTATGGCTACACCTTC,CATSDTRQPAYGYTF
TRBV28,.,TRBJ1-2,.,TGTGCCAGCACCAATGGGGACAACCTCTATGGCTACACCTTC,CASTNGDNLYGYTF
TRBV6-5,.,TRBJ2-2,.,TGTGCCAGCAGTTACTCAGCCCAGGGGACCGGGGAGCTGTTTTTT,CASSYSAQGTGELFF
TRBV19,once,TRBJ2-2,TRBD2,TGTGCCAGTACTACGGGAGGAATAGGCACCGGGGAGCTGTTTTTT,CASTTGGIGTGELFF
TRBV6-5,.,TRBJ1-5,TRBD1,TGTGCCAGCACCTTGGGACAGGGGGTCGGTCAGCCCCAGCATTTT,CASTLGQGVGQPQHF
TRBV5-4,.,TRBJ1-6,.,TGTGCCAGCAGCTTGGGAGGCAGGGGATCACCCCTCCACTTT,CASSLGGRGSPLHF
TRBV5-6,.,TRBJ2-1,TRBD1,TGTGCCAGCAGCGGGACCGGGACAGGGTCCAATGAGCAGTTCTTC,CASSGTGTGSNEQFF
TRBV28,.,TRBJ1-4,TRBD1,TGTGCCAGCAGAGCGGGACAGGGGAGACCAACTAATGAAAAACTGTTTTTT,CASRAGQGRPTNEKLFF
TRBV5-6,.,TRBJ1-3,.,TGTGCCAGCAGCGCCGGGACACAGAGCTCTGGAAACACCATATATTTT,CASSAGTQSSGNTIYF
TRBV7-2,.,TRBJ1-6,.,TGTGCCAGCAGCTTTTGGACAGTCTCACCCCTCCACTTT,CASSFWTVSPLHF
TRBV5-1,once,TRBJ2-1,.,TGCGCCAGCAGCTTGTCCTCTGAGCAGTTCTTC,CASSLSSEQFF
TRBV28,.,TRBJ2-7,.,TGTGCCAGCAGTTCGACTGCCTTACTGGAGCAGTACTTC,CASSSTALLEQYF
TRBV12-3/TRBV12-4,.,TRBJ2-5,TRBD2,TGTGCCAGCAGCCTAAGCGGGGGCGAAACCCAGTACTTC,CASSLSGGETQYF
TRBV6-5,.,TRBJ2-5,TRBD1,TGTGCCAGCAGTAGGGACAGGGGTGAGACCCAGTACTTC,CASSRDRGETQYF
TRBV5-4,.,TRBJ1-3,.,TGTGCCAGCAGCTTGGCTGGGGCGAGCTCTGGAAACACCATATATTTT,CASSLAGASSGNTIYF
TRBV5-6,.,TRBJ2-3,TRBD2,TGTGCCAGCAGCTGGGGTGGGACTAGCGGTACCACAGATACGCAGTATTTT,CASSWGGTSGTTDTQYF
TRBV11-2,.,TRBJ1-4,TRBD1,TGTGCCAGCAGTTCGGGACAGAGAGCAACTAATGAAAAACTGTTTTTT,CASSSGQRATNEKLFF
TRBV4-3,.,TRBJ2-2,.,TGCGCCAGCAGCCGGGCAGCCGCGAACACCGGGGAGCTGTTTTTT,CASSRAAANTGELFF